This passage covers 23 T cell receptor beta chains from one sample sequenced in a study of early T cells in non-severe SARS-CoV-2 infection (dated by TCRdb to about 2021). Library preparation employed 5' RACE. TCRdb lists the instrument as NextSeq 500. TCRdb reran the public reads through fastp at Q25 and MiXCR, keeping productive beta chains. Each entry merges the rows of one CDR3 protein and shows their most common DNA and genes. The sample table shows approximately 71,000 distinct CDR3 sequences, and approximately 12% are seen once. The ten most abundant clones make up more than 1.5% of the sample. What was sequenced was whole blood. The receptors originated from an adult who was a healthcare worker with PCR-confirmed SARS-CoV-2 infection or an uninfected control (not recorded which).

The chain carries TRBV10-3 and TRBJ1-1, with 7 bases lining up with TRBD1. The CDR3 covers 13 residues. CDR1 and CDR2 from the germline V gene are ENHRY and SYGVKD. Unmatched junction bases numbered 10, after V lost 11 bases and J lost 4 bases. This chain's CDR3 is CAVLGGGPTEAFF. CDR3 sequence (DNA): TGTGCCGTCCTCGGAGGGGGCCCCACTGAAGCTTTCTTT.

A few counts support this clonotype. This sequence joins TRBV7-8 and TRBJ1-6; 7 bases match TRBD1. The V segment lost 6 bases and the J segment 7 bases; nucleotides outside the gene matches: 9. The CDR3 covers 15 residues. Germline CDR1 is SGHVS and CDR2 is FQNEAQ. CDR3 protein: CASSRTGTENSPLHF. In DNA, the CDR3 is TGTGCCAGCAGTCGAACCGGGACAGAGAATTCACCCCTCCACTTT.

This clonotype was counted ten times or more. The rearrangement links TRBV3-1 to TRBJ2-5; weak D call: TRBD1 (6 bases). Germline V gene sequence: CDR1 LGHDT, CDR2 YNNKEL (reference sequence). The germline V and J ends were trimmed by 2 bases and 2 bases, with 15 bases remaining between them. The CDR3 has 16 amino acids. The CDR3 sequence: CASSQSWGRRQETQYF. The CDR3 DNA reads TGTGCCAGCAGCCAATCCTGGGGGCGGAGACAAGAGACCCAGTACTTC.

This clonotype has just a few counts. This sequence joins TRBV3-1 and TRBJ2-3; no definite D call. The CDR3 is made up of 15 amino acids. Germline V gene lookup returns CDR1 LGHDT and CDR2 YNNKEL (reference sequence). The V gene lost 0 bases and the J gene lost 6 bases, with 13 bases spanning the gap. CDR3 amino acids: CASSQDRWGRDTQYF. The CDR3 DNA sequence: TGTGCCAGCAGCCAAGATCGGTGGGGAAGGGATACGCAGTATTTT.

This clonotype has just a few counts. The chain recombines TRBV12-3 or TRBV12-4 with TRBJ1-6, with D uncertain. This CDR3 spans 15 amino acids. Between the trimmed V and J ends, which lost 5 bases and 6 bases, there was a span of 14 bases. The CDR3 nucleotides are TGTGCCAGCAGTCTTACAACATCTGGTAATTCACCCCTCCACTTT. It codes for CASSLTTSGNSPLHF.

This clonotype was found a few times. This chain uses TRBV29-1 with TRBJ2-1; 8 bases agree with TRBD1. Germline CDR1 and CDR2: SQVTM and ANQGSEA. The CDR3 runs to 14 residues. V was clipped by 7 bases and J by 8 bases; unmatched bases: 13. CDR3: CSASGQGGLDEQFF. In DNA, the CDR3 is TGCAGCGCATCAGGACAGGGAGGTTTGGATGAGCAGTTCTTC.

The DNA of the CDR3 is TGTGCCAGCAGCTTAGATCGGCGGGGGAGCAAAAAGTACTTC. This translates into CASSLDRRGSKKYF. The rearrangement joins TRBV11-3 to TRBJ2-7, with TRBD2 identical over 7 bases. The CDR3 runs 14 residues. V was pared by 0 bases and J by 11 bases, with 10 bases of the junction left unmatched. The V gene's germline CDR1 is SGHNT and CDR2 YENEEA. Full variable domain (outside the CDR3, taken from reference TRBV11-3 and TRBJ2-7): EAGVVQSPRYKIIEKKQPVAFWCNPISGHNTLYWYLQNLGQGPELLIRYENEEAVDDSQLPKDRFSAERLKGVDSTLKIQPAELGDSAVYLCASSLDRRGSKKYFGPGTRLTVT.

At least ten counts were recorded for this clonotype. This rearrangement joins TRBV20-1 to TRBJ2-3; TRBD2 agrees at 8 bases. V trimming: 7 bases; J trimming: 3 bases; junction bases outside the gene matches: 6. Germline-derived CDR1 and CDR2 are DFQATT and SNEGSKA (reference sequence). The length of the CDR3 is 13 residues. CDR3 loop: CSVVAGRTDTQYF. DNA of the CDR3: TGCAGTGTAGTAGCGGGGAGGACAGATACGCAGTATTTT.

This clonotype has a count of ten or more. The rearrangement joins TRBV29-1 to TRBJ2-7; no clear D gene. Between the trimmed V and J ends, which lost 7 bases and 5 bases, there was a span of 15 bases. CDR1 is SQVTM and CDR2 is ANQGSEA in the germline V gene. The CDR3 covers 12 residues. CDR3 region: CSAQDPGNEQYF. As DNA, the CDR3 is TGCAGCGCCCAAGACCCCGGCAACGAGCAGTACTTC.

The CDR3 is CASSPGQNIQYF. For the CDR3, the DNA is TGCGCCAGCAGCCCGGGACAGAACATTCAGTACTTC. The chain has TRBV4-3 and TRBJ2-4; 7 bases line up with TRBD1. Per germline, CDR1 LGHNA and CDR2 YSLEER. The V and J ends lost 4 bases and 7 bases, in that order; junction bases with no gene match: 1. The CDR3 sequence is 12 residues long.

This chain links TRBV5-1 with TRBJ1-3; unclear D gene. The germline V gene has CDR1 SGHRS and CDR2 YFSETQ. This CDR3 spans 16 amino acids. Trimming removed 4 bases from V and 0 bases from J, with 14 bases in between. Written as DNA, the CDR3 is TGCGCCAGCAGCAGAGGAGAGCCCCGCTCTGGAAACACCATATATTTT. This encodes CASSRGEPRSGNTIYF.

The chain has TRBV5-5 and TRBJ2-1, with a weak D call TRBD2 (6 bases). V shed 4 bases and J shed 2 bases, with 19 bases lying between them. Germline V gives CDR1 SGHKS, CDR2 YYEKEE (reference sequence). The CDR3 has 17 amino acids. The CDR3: CASSPRLVGGTYNEQFF. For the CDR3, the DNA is TGTGCCAGCAGCCCCCGACTCGTTGGAGGGACCTACAATGAGCAGTTCTTC.

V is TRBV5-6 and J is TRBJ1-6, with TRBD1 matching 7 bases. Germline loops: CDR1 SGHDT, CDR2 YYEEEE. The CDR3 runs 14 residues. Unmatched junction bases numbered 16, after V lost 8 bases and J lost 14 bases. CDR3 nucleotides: TGTGCCAGTAGGGACAGCCAGGATTTTTCGGCCCTCCACTTT. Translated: CASRDSQDFSALHF. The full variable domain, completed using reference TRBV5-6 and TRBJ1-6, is DAGVTQSPTHLIKTRGQQVTLRCSPKSGHDTVSWYQQALGQGPQFIFQYYEEEERQRGNFPDRFSGHQFPNYSSELNVNALLLGDSALYLCASRDSQDFSALHFGNGTRLTVT.

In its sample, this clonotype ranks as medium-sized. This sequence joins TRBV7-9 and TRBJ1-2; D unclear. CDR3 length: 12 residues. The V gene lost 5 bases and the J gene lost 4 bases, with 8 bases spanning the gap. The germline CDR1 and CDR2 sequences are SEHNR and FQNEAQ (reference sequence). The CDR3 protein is CASSHGSYGYTF. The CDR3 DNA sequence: TGTGCCAGCAGCCATGGGAGCTATGGCTACACCTTC.

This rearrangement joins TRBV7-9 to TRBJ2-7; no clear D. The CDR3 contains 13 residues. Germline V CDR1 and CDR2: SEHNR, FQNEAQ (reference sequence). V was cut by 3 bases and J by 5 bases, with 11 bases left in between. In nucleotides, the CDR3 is TGTGCCAGCAGCTTTTCAGATCGGGACGAGCAGTACTTC. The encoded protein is CASSFSDRDEQYF.

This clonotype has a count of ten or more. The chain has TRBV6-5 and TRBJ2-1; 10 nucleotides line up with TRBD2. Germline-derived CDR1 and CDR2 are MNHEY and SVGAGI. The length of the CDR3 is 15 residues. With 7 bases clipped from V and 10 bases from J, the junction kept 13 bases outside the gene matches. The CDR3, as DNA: TGTGCCAGCACTTCAAGCGGGGGGGCTTCTAGAGAGCAGTTCTTC. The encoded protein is CASTSSGGASREQFF.

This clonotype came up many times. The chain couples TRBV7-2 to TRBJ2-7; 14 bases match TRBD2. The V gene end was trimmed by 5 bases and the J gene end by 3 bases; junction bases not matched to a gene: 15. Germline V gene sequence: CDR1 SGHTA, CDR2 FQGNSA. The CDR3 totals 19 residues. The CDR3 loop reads CASSRERTSGGLALYEQYF. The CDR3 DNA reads TGTGCCAGCAGCCGCGAGCGGACTAGCGGGGGGTTGGCCCTCTACGAGCAGTACTTC.

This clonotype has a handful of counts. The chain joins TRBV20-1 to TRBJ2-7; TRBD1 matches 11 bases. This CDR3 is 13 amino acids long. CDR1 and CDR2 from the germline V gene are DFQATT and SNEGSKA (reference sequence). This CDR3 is CSYGTGGSNEQYF. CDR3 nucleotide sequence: TGCAGCTACGGGACAGGGGGTAGCAACGAGCAGTACTTC.

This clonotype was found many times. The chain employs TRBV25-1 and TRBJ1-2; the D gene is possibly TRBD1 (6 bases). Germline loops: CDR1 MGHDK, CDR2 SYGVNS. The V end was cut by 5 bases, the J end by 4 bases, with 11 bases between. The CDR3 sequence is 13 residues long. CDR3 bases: TGTGCCAGCAGTACAGGGTCCCCCTATGGCTACACCTTC. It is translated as CASSTGSPYGYTF.

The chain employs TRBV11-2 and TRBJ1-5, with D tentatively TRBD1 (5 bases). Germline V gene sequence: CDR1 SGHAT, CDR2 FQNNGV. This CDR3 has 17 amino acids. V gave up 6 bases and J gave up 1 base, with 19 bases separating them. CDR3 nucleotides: TGTGCCAGCAGTGCGGGGCGGGGGGAGAAAAGCAATCAGCCCCAGCATTTT. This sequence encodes CASSAGRGEKSNQPQHF.

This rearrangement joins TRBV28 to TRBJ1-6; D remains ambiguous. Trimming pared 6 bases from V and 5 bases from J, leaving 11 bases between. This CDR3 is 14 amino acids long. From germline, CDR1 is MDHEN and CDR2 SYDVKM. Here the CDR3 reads CASSRWRDNSPLHF. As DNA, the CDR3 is TGTGCCAGCAGCCGCTGGCGGGATAATTCACCCCTCCACTTT.

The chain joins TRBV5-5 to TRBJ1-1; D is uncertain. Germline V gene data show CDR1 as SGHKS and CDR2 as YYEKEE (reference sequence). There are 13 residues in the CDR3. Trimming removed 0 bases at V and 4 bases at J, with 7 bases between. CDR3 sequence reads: CASSLEGSTEAFF. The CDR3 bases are TGTGCCAGCAGCTTGGAGGGTAGCACTGAAGCTTTCTTT.

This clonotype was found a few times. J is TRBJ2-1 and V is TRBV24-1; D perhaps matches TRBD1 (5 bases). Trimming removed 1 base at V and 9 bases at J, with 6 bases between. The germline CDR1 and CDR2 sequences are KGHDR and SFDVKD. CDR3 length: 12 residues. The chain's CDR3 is CATSDFRGEQFF. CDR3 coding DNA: TGTGCCACCAGTGATTTTAGGGGTGAGCAGTTCTTC.